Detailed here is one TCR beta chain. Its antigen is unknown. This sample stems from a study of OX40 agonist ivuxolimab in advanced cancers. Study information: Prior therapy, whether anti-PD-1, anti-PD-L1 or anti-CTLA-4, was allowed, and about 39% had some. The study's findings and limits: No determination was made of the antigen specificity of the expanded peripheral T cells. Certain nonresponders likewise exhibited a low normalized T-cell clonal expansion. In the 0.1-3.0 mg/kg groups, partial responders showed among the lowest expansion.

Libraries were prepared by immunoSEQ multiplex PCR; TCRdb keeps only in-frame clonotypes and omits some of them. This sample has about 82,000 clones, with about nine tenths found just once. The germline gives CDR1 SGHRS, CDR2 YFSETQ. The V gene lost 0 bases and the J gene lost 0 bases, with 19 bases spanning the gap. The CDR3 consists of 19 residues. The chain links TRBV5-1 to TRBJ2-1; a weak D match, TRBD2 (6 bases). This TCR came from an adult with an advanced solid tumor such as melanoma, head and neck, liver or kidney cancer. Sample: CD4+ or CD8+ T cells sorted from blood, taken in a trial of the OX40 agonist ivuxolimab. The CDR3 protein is CASSLALGGAPSSYNEQFF. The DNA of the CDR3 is TGCGCCAGCAGCTTGGCCCTGGGCGGGGCCCCCAGCTCCTACAATGAGCAGTTCTTC.